This TCR beta chain was recovered during a study of T cell repertoires in ileal Crohn's disease. Study-level results: Clonality above 26.8% at surgery always came with endoscopic recurrence.

CDR1 is LNHDA and CDR2 is SQIVND in the germline V gene (reference sequence). This CDR3 has 16 residues. V was trimmed by 3 bases and J by 6 bases, leaving 18 bases between them. Clones were read by immunoSEQ multiplex PCR, and TCRdb kept only the in-frame ones, dropping some. The sample yields about 2,500 clones, roughly 92% seen once. On this clone itself: Antigen unknown.

The TCR originated in an adult with Crohn's disease. Sequencing was carried out using ileal tissue. This rearrangement joins TRBV19 to TRBJ1-5; D remains ambiguous. CDR3 loop: CASSIPTGSLGQPQHF. The CDR3 DNA follows: TGTGCCAGTAGTATCCCCACGGGGAGTTTAGGTCAGCCCCAGCATTTT.